This TCR beta chain came from a study of preoperative IRX-2 immunotherapy in early breast cancer (dated 2019 in TCRdb). The meaning of the sample's treatment or condition label: preoperative locoregional IRX-2 cytokine immunotherapy. The samples were obtained from a phase Ib study that tested preoperative, locoregional IRX-2 cytokine immunotherapy designed to prime immune responses. Patients with early-stage breast cancer who were given IRX-2 before surgery served as donors. As for this clone: The specificity of this receptor is unknown. No clone much larger than this one lies a single base away; base qualities are absent.

V loses 5 bases, J loses 5 bases, and the germline ends lie 18 bases apart. The cysteine opens and the phenylalanine closes a CDR3 of 15 amino acids. Only the CDR3 DNA is retained, 45 bases long and in frame from the first base. CDR1 and CDR2 (LNHDA, SQIVND) derive from the germline V gene (reference sequence). The library was built by means of the immunoSEQ multiplex PCR assay. The clones in this table, taken by TCRdb from immuneACCESS, are in-frame only. Not every clone is retained; where verified, under half of the shortfall comes from an unresolved V gene, and the cause of the rest is unknown. The sample records about 98,000 clones, 86% of which are singletons. The ten top clones hold under 2.5% of the sample.

The chain links TRBV19 with TRBJ2-5; TRBD2 might be the D gene, on 7 matching bases. The TCR comes from a human donor with breast cancer. Specimen: tumor tissue, collected after IRX-2 immunotherapy. The CDR3 here reads CASSEGSGGYETQYF. The DNA reads as follows: TGTGCCAGTAGTGAGGGATCGGGGGGCTACGAGACCCAGTACTTC.